The 13 T cell receptor beta chains below were found in one sample sequenced in a study of Graves' ophthalmopathy and Graves' hyperthyroidism. Investigators amplified TCR beta CDR3 regions from RNA transcripts. The first-round RT-PCR employed HTBI primers together with the Qiagen OneStep RT-PCR kit. A multiplex PCR was then performed as the second round. In TCRdb, the multiplex PCR reads were re-called with MiXCR into one record per CDR3 protein. Of roughly 600,000 distinct CDR3 sequences listed, 35% to 40% were seen once; the top ten hold about 4%. Sequences were obtained from peripheral blood or thyroid tissue (not recorded which). Every receptor here comes from an adult man with Graves' hyperthyroidism.

This clonotype was observed many times. This chain connects TRBV24-1 to TRBJ1-4, with 9 nucleotides matching TRBD1. The CDR3 length is 14 residues. V gave up 4 bases and J gave up 7 bases; unmatched junction bases: 3. Germline CDR1 is KGHDR and CDR2 is SFDVKD. The CDR3 sequence is CATSDGTGSEKLFF. In nucleotides, the CDR3 is TGTGCCACCAGTGACGGGACAGGGAGTGAAAAACTGTTTTTT.

This clonotype was recorded many times. V gene TRBV7-8 combines with J gene TRBJ2-7, with D unclear. CDR3 length: 12 amino acids. Germline V gene lookup returns CDR1 SGHVS and CDR2 FQNEAQ. Trimming took 1 base from V and 7 from J, leaving 8 bases between them. CDR3 DNA: TGTGCCAGCAGCTTAGATAGTAAGGAGCAGTACTTC. Protein: CASSLDSKEQYF.

This clonotype was counted many times. The chain joins TRBV28 to TRBJ2-5; maybe TRBD2 (5 bases). This CDR3 is 13 amino acids long. V lost 4 bases and J lost 7, with 13 bases in between. The germline gives CDR1 MDHEN, CDR2 SYDVKM. CDR3: CASSWTGILTQYF. The DNA for the CDR3 is TGTGCCAGCAGTTGGACGGGGATTTTGACCCAGTACTTC.

This clonotype was recorded at least ten times. V gene TRBV7-2 combines with J gene TRBJ2-7, with 7 bases lining up with TRBD1. Germline-derived CDR1 and CDR2 are SGHTA and FQGNSA. The trim removed 3 bases at V and 0 bases at J, leaving 5 bases unmatched. This CDR3 spans 15 amino acids. Here the CDR3 reads CASSFFRGNSYEQYF. The CDR3 DNA sequence: TGTGCCAGCAGCTTCTTCAGGGGGAACTCCTACGAGCAGTACTTC.

Turning to this clonotype: A clone one base away is much larger, so this may be a read error. Because the CDR3 is missing its conserved closing phenylalanine or tryptophan, this is likely a read error. V is TRBV5-6 and J is TRBJ1-2, with unresolved D. CDR3 length: 14 amino acids. Per germline, CDR1 SGHDT and CDR2 YYEEEE. Trimming took off 0 bases at V and 7 bases at J, with 13 bases between the two ends. CDR3 sequence (DNA): TGTGCCAGCAGCTTGGGGAGAGGGTTTGGTGGCTACACCCTC. This sequence encodes CASSLGRGFGGYTL.

The V and J genes are TRBV9 and TRBJ1-6; unclear D gene. V was trimmed by 0 bases and J by 7 bases, leaving 8 bases between them. The CDR3 has 14 amino acids. CDR1 is SGDLS and CDR2 is YYNGEE in the germline V gene. The CDR3 reads CASSVGPRNSPLHF. For the CDR3, the DNA is TGTGCCAGCAGCGTAGGCCCGAGGAATTCACCCCTCCACTTT.

The chain combines TRBV10-3 with TRBJ2-3; D is undetermined. Germline CDR1 reads ENHRY; CDR2 reads SYGVKD. V lost 2 bases, J lost 4 bases, and 19 bases lay in between. This CDR3 has 17 amino acids. The CDR3 sequence is CAISEALWGSVADTQYF. CDR3 DNA: TGTGCCATCAGTGAGGCCCTCTGGGGTAGTGTCGCAGATACGCAGTATTTT.

The chain links TRBV2 to TRBJ1-6; possibly TRBD1 for D (5 bases). Trimming pared 2 bases from V and 9 bases from J, leaving 8 bases between. CDR1 is SNHLY, CDR2 FYNNEI, per germline. The CDR3 runs 13 residues. The chain's CDR3 is CASSETRGSPLHF. CDR3 nucleotide sequence: TGTGCCAGCAGTGAAACGAGGGGTTCACCCCTCCACTTT. Full variable domain (remainder filled in from reference TRBV2 and TRBJ1-6): EPEVTQTPSHQVTQMGQEVILRCVPISNHLYFYWYRQILGQKVEFLVSFYNNEISEKSEIFDDQFSVERPDGSNFTLKIRSTKLEDSAMYFCASSETRGSPLHFGNGTRLTVT.

This clonotype was counted between two and nine times. The gene calls are TRBV5-5 and TRBJ1-1; 9 bases are a match to TRBD1. The CDR3 is made up of 12 amino acids. CDR1 and CDR2 (germline): SGHKS, YYEKEE (reference sequence). V gave up 2 bases and J gave up 10 bases; unmatched junction bases: 3. CDR3 region: CASSFSTGGAFF. CDR3 nucleotides: TGTGCCAGCAGCTTCTCGACAGGGGGAGCTTTCTTT.

The V and J genes are TRBV29-1 and TRBJ2-1; TRBD2 agrees at 13 bases. Germline values: CDR1 SQVTM, CDR2 ANQGSEA. The CDR3 is 17 amino acids. Trimming at V came to 6 bases and at J to 6 bases, leaving 14 bases not matched to a gene. CDR3 residues: CSVRTTLLAGGFNEQFF. The CDR3 nucleotides read TGCAGCGTCCGAACGACGTTACTAGCGGGGGGGTTCAATGAGCAGTTCTTC.

This clonotype was seen repeatedly, ten times or more. The chain joins TRBV20-1 to TRBJ1-6, with D maybe TRBD1 (6 bases). The CDR3 runs 16 residues. Germline assignment: CDR1 DFQATT and CDR2 SNEGSKA (reference sequence). Trimming removed 2 bases at V and 0 bases at J, with 11 bases between. CDR3 sequence: CSARRGGSSYNSPLHF. In DNA form, the CDR3 reads TGCAGTGCTAGACGGGGGGGCAGCTCCTATAATTCACCCCTCCACTTT.

The chain uses TRBV2 and TRBJ1-2; D is perhaps TRBD1 (5 bases). Germline V CDR1 and CDR2: SNHLY, FYNNEI. The CDR3 runs 13 residues. Trimming took 8 bases from V and 4 from J, leaving 14 bases between them. This CDR3 is CASSPLDSYGYTF. In DNA, the CDR3 is TGTGCCAGCTCACCACTCGACAGCTATGGCTACACCTTC. Supplemented by reference TRBV2 and TRBJ1-2, the full variable domain reads EPEVTQTPSHQVTQMGQEVILRCVPISNHLYFYWYRQILGQKVEFLVSFYNNEISEKSEIFDDQFSVERPDGSNFTLKIRSTKLEDSAMYFCASSPLDSYGYTFGSGTRLTVV.

This clonotype occurred many times. The chain couples TRBV25-1 to TRBJ1-4; no definite D call. The germline V gene has CDR1 MGHDK and CDR2 SYGVNS. The CDR3 extends over 14 amino acids. Trimming removed 5 bases at V and 2 bases at J, with 9 bases between. CDR3 sequence (DNA): TGTGCCAGCAGTCCAGGCTCGACTAATGAAAAACTGTTTTTT. It specifies CASSPGSTNEKLFF.